This paragraph reports one T cell receptor beta chain. The source of the sample is a study of T cell responses to AZD1222 COVID-19 vaccine. Profiling relied on immunoSEQ multiplex PCR, and the TCRdb table lists in-frame clones only, not all of them. This table has roughly 40,000 clones, about 90% appearing once. Losses at the gene ends were 6 bases for V and 4 bases for J; bases not matched to a gene: 8. The CDR3 loop spans 14 amino acids. Germline CDR1 reads SNHLY; CDR2 reads FYNNEI. The chain combines TRBV2 with TRBJ1-1; 7 nucleotides match TRBD1. This sample comprised peripheral blood, obtained 28 days after the second dose of the MenACWY control vaccine. The clonotype comes from an adult who received the MenACWY meningococcal vaccine as a control. CDR3 sequence: CASRTGAGGTEAFF. Here the CDR3 DNA reads TGTGCCAGCAGAACAGGGGCCGGAGGCACTGAAGCTTTCTTT.